This T cell receptor beta chain was captured in a study of blood T cell repertoires in COVID-19. Study details: Sites in the United States, Italy and Spain provided acute and convalescent COVID-19 samples. In each case, the material was cDNA or gDNA derived from T cells, B-cell-depleted T cells, or PBMCs.

The CDR3 has 13 amino acids. Trimming left V 2 bases short and J 4 bases short, with 6 bases between. Looked up from germline, CDR1 is MDHEN and CDR2 is SYDVKM. This clone was observed a single time. Two negative PCRs, clearance, or symptom resolution were required of recovered Cohort 3 donors. Original handling: Using reference gene primer amplification, nucleated cell counts were estimated. Profiled with immunoSEQ multiplex PCR; TCRdb holds only in-frame clones, not every one. Clone size and V and J calls were adopted from that table, with D and trimming inferred from the DNA. The sample contains 200,000 or so clones, approximately 90% of which appear only once.

The rearrangement uses TRBV28 and TRBJ1-3; D call uncertain. The sequenced sample was PBMCs or T cells enriched from blood (not recorded which). This sequence originates from a woman aged 25 to 39 who had recovered from COVID-19. In DNA, the CDR3 is TGTGCCAGCAGTTTACCACAGGGAAACACCATATATTTT. Protein product: CASSLPQGNTIYF.